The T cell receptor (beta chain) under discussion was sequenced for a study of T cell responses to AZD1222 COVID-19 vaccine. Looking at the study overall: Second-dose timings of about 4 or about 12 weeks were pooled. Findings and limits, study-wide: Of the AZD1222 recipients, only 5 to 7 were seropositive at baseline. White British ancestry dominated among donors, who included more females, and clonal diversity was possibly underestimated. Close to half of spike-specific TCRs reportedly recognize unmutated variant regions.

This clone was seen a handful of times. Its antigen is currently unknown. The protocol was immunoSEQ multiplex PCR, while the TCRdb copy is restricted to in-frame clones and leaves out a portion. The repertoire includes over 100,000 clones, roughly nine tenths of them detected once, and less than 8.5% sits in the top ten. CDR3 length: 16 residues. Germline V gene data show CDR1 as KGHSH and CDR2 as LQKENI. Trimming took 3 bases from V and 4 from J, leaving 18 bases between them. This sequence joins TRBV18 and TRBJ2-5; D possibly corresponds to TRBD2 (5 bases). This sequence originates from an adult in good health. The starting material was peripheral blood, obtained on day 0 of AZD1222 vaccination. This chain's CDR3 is CASSPPNGEGGETQYF. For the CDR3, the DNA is TGTGCCAGCTCACCCCCCAACGGGGAAGGAGGAGAGACCCAGTACTTC.